This TCR beta chain came from a study of Graves' ophthalmopathy and Graves' hyperthyroidism. Study-wide points: Clonotypes were expanded in thyroid at above 0.001 frequency, and most also appeared in blood. It was with 65% to 71% sensitivity and about 72% specificity that the model predicted ophthalmopathy progression.

RNA transcripts yielded amplified TCR beta CDR3 regions. Scientists carried out first-round RT-PCR using HTBI primers and then a second-round multiplex PCR. One entry per CDR3 protein, called by TCRdb with MiXCR from the multiplex PCR reads. Among 560,000 or so distinct CDR3 sequences listed, less than 45% were seen once. Of note for this clonotype: Antigen unknown.

Trimming cost V 0 bases and J 0 bases; bases outside gene matches: 8. Germline loops: CDR1 SNHLY, CDR2 FYNNEI. CDR3 length: 17 amino acids. This sequence joins TRBV2 and TRBJ2-7; 7 bases are a match to TRBD1. The source of this sequence is an adult man with Graves' hyperthyroidism. Sequences were obtained from peripheral blood or thyroid tissue (not recorded which). CDR3 bases: TGTGCCAGCAGTGAAGCTGGTTCGGGACAGCCCTCCTACGAGCAGTACTTC. Amino acids: CASSEAGSGQPSYEQYF.